Following are 25 T cell receptor beta chains from one sample sequenced in a study of beta chain features in type 1 diabetes. The entirety of the isolated RNA underwent reverse transcription, so expressed TCRB transcripts were sequenced. Data came from immunoSEQ multiplex PCR; TCRdb stores just in-frame clones and leaves some out. The sample contains about 370,000 clones, around a tenth of which appear only once. The study's findings and limits: Across all four CD4+ subsets, people with type 1 diabetes showed modestly shorter TCRB CDR3s.

No antigen has been identified for these receptors. What was sequenced was central memory CD4+ T cells from blood. These receptors were collected from a man aged 25-45 years with type 1 diabetes.

There are a few counts of this clone. The rearrangement links TRBV27 to TRBJ1-2; D gene uncertain. Germline V gives CDR1 MNHEY, CDR2 SMNVEV (reference sequence). The V end was cut by 2 bases, the J end by 2 bases, with 6 bases between. The CDR3 runs to 13 residues. The CDR3 DNA reads TGTGCCAGCAGTTTAGGTCAGAACTATGGCTACACCTTC. Translating gives CASSLGQNYGYTF.

V usage is TRBV5-1 and J usage is TRBJ1-2; 12 bases match TRBD1. Germline CDR1 and CDR2: SGHRS and YFSETQ. Trimming cost V 3 bases and J 8 bases; bases outside gene matches: 11. CDR3 length: 16 residues. As DNA, the CDR3 is TGCGCCAGCAGCTCTTTGTCGGGACAGGGGGCGCGAGGCTACACCTTC. It codes for CASSSLSGQGARGYTF.

The chain couples TRBV10-3 to TRBJ2-2; TRBD1 agrees at 7 bases. The CDR3 loop spans 14 amino acids. Germline V gene sequence: CDR1 ENHRY, CDR2 SYGVKD. After removal of 6 bases from V and 7 bases from J, the junction contained 8 bases not matched to a gene. The chain's CDR3 is CAIRGDRADGELFF. In DNA form, the CDR3 reads TGTGCCATCAGGGGTGACAGGGCGGACGGGGAGCTGTTTTTT.

The genes are TRBV11-1 and TRBJ1-1, with D perhaps TRBD1 (6 bases). V was clipped by 4 bases and J by 6 bases, with 21 bases between them. The CDR3 runs 16 residues. Germline assignment: CDR1 SGHAT and CDR2 FQDESV (reference sequence). The CDR3 DNA reads as TGTGCCAGCAGCTACCCTCAGGTCACAGGGAGCGCTGAAGCTTTCTTT. Translated: CASSYPQVTGSAEAFF.

V and J are TRBV5-6 and TRBJ1-2; 9 positions match TRBD1. Germline lookup yields CDR1 SGHDT and CDR2 YYEEEE. The CDR3 consists of 17 residues. Unmatched junction bases numbered 12, after V lost 3 bases and J lost 3 bases. The CDR3 region has the DNA TGTGCCAGCAGCTCGACTAGTCCTGGGACAGGGTACTATGGCTACACCTTC. Translation gives CASSSTSPGTGYYGYTF.

This clone was counted only a few times. The chain employs TRBV7-8 and TRBJ2-1, with no clear D. Trimming shortened V by 0 bases and J by 4 bases, and 7 bases separated the two germline ends. The CDR3 has 14 amino acids. Germline V gene sequence: CDR1 SGHVS, CDR2 FQNEAQ. The CDR3 nucleotides are TGTGCCAGCAGCTTAGCAGAGACATACAATGAGCAGTTCTTC. Its protein product is CASSLAETYNEQFF.

This clone was counted many times. This chain links TRBV14 with TRBJ1-1; a weak D match, TRBD1 (5 bases). The CDR3 runs to 15 residues. Germline values: CDR1 SGHDN, CDR2 FVKESK. V lost 4 bases, J lost 6 bases, and 18 bases lay in between. The DNA for the CDR3 is TGTGCCAGCAGCCTCCTTAGTGGGGGAAAGGCTGAAGCTTTCTTT. Amino acids: CASSLLSGGKAEAFF.

This clone showed up just a few times. V and J are TRBV4-2 and TRBJ2-1; D is unclear. Germline-derived CDR1 and CDR2 are LGHNA and YNFKEQ. V shed 0 bases and J shed 8 bases, with 5 bases lying between them. This CDR3 is built from 12 residues. The chain's CDR3 is CASSQEAYEQFF. The CDR3 coding sequence is TGTGCCAGCAGCCAAGAAGCCTATGAGCAGTTCTTC.

J is TRBJ1-1 and V is TRBV7-2; D gene ambiguous. The CDR3 spans 13 residues. Germline V gives CDR1 SGHTA, CDR2 FQGNSA. V shed 3 bases and J shed 5 bases, with 10 bases lying between them. The chain's CDR3 is CASSFVARTEAFF. The CDR3 DNA is TGTGCCAGCAGCTTTGTGGCAAGAACTGAAGCTTTCTTT.

The V and J genes are TRBV28 and TRBJ2-4; tentative D call: TRBD2 (6 bases). The germline gives CDR1 MDHEN, CDR2 SYDVKM. Deletions cut 5 bases from V and 0 bases from J, with 20 bases between. The CDR3 consists of 18 residues. CDR3 in DNA: TGTGCCAGCAGTCCTCGCTGGGGGGTTGGTGGAGCCAAAAACATTCAGTACTTC. Translation: CASSPRWGVGGAKNIQYF.

The chain has TRBV14 and TRBJ1-2; the match to TRBD1 covers 7 bases. V dropped 4 bases and J dropped 8; count of bases not matched to a gene: 13. This CDR3 spans 15 amino acids. The germline CDR1 and CDR2 sequences are SGHDN and FVKESK. The DNA for the CDR3 is TGTGCCAGCAGCCGAAGTAGGGGGCCGGTAGAGGGCTACACCTTC. Residues: CASSRSRGPVEGYTF.

This clone has ten or more counts. The V and J genes are TRBV18 and TRBJ1-5; no clear D gene. V was shortened by 3 bases and J by 3 bases, with 15 bases between the two germline ends. Germline CDR1 and CDR2: KGHSH and LQKENI. The CDR3 runs to 16 residues. This chain's CDR3 is CASSPGGRGLNQPQHF. CDR3 DNA: TGTGCCAGCTCACCGGGAGGACGCGGCCTCAATCAGCCCCAGCATTTT.

The chain carries TRBV10-1 and TRBJ2-1, with TRBD2 as a possible D gene (7 bases). The V end was cut by 6 bases, the J end by 9 bases, with 27 bases between. Germline assignment: CDR1 WNHNN and CDR2 SYGVQD (reference sequence). CDR3 length: 17 residues. DNA for the CDR3: TGCGCCAGCAGCCCAAGACTAGCACCACAAGGAGGGGGTGAGCAGTTCTTC. It specifies CASSPRLAPQGGGEQFF.

The chain has TRBV5-4 and TRBJ2-1; TRBD2 aligns across 12 bases. The CDR3 totals 15 residues. With V trimmed by 4 bases and J by 6 bases, 5 bases remained unmatched. Germline CDR1 and CDR2: SGHNT and YYREEE (reference sequence). In DNA, the CDR3 is TGTGCCAGCAGCGCGACTAGCGGGAGTGTCAATGAGCAGTTCTTC. Translation: CASSATSGSVNEQFF. The full variable domain, completed using reference TRBV5-4 and TRBJ2-1, is ETGVTQSPTHLIKTRGQQVTLRCSSQSGHNTVSWYQQALGQGPQFIFQYYREEENGRGNFPPRFSGLQFPNYSSELNVNALELDDSALYLCASSATSGSVNEQFFGPGTRLTVL.

This clone was counted ten times or more. V usage is TRBV28 and J usage is TRBJ1-1; 9 bases line up with TRBD1. The ends lost 5 bases at V and 6 bases at J; junction bases unmatched: 13. Germline V gene data show CDR1 as MDHEN and CDR2 as SYDVKM. The CDR3 consists of 16 residues. CDR3 bases: TGTGCCAGCAGTCCACCACGACAGGGGGGGCGGCCTGAAGCTTTCTTT. It specifies CASSPPRQGGRPEAFF. Using reference TRBV28 and TRBJ1-1 for the parts outside the CDR3, the full variable domain is DVKVTQSSRYLVKRTGEKVFLECVQDMDHENMFWYRQDPGLGLRLIYFSYDVKMKEKGDIPEGYSVSREKKERFSLILESASTNQTSMYLCASSPPRQGGRPEAFFGQGTRLTVV.

The DNA for the CDR3 is TGTGCCAGCAGCCGTCAGGGGGCCACCGGGGAGCTGTTTTTT. This gives the protein CASSRQGATGELFF. The rearrangement links TRBV5-6 to TRBJ2-2, with 8 positions matching TRBD1. The germline gives CDR1 SGHDT, CDR2 YYEEEE. After removal of 4 bases from V and 4 bases from J, the junction contained 3 bases not matched to a gene. CDR3 length: 14 residues.

This clone was recorded many times. This chain uses TRBV15 with TRBJ2-3; 8 bases map to TRBD2. Per the germline V gene, CDR1 is LNHNV and CDR2 is YYDKDF (reference sequence). CDR3 length: 14 residues. Trimming cost V 9 bases and J 0 bases; bases outside gene matches: 5. The CDR3 sequence: CATRASGSTDTQYF. Here the CDR3 DNA reads TGTGCCACGAGAGCTAGCGGGAGCACAGATACGCAGTATTTT.

The table lists this clone with a few counts. The chain joins TRBV14 to TRBJ2-1; 8 nucleotides align to TRBD1. V gave up 4 bases and J gave up 7 bases; unmatched junction bases: 12. The CDR3 is 16 residues long. From germline, CDR1 is SGHDN and CDR2 FVKESK. CDR3 in amino acids: CASSPWTGFLGNEQFF. CDR3 nucleotide sequence: TGTGCCAGCAGCCCCTGGACAGGGTTTCTAGGTAATGAGCAGTTCTTC.

The rearrangement joins TRBV7-9 to TRBJ2-5; no reliable D call. The J call is doubtful: the DNA matches TRBJ2-7 better. Germline V gene lookup returns CDR1 SEHNR and CDR2 FQNEAQ (reference sequence). The CDR3 sequence is 14 residues long. The CDR3 loop is CASSLDLGSYEQYF. The CDR3 bases are TGTGCCAGCAGCTTAGATCTAGGATCCTACGAGCAGTACTTC.

V gene TRBV7-9 combines with J gene TRBJ1-1; D ambiguous. The CDR3 has 16 residues. Germline CDR1 reads SEHNR; CDR2 reads FQNEAQ (reference sequence). V lost 4 bases and J 0 bases, leaving 15 bases between the germline ends. The CDR3 here is CASSSPRALMNTEAFF. CDR3 nucleotides: TGTGCCAGCAGCTCGCCTAGGGCACTCATGAACACTGAAGCTTTCTTT.

This clone was seen a handful of times. CDR3 in amino acids: CASSSRTGENQPQHF. The CDR3 nucleotides read TGTGCCAGCAGCTCCCGGACAGGGGAAAACCAGCCCCAGCATTTT. This chain uses TRBV7-3 with TRBJ1-5; 9 nucleotides align to TRBD1. The germline CDR1 and CDR2 sequences are SGHTA and FQGTGA. The CDR3 has 15 amino acids. The ends lost 4 bases at V and 7 bases at J; junction bases unmatched: 8. The whole variable domain, remainder taken from reference TRBV7-3 and TRBJ1-5, is GAGVSQTPSNKVTEKGKYVELRCDPISGHTALYWYRQSLGQGPEFLIYFQGTGAADDSGLPNDRFFAVRPEGSVSTLKIQRTERGDSAVYLCASSSRTGENQPQHFGDGTRLSIL.

V usage is TRBV6-5 and J usage is TRBJ1-1; a possible D gene is TRBD1 (6 bases). V was cut by 2 bases and J by 6 bases, with 13 bases left in between. There are 14 residues in the CDR3. Germline CDR1 is MNHEY and CDR2 is SVGAGI. CDR3 sequence: CASSYRRGKPEAFF. The CDR3 DNA reads TGTGCCAGCAGTTACCGCAGGGGCAAACCTGAAGCTTTCTTT.

The J gene is TRBJ2-2, the V gene TRBV4-1; 9 bases agree with TRBD2. Losses at the gene ends were 4 bases for V and 1 base for J; bases not matched to a gene: 4. Germline values: CDR1 MGHRA, CDR2 YSYEKL. CDR3 size: 16 residues. The CDR3 DNA reads as TGCGCCAGCAGCCTGACTAGCGGCCGGAACACCGGGGAGCTGTTTTTT. The encoded protein is CASSLTSGRNTGELFF.

The chain uses TRBV7-2 and TRBJ1-2; 8 bases are a match to TRBD1. J gave up 8 bases and V 5 bases, and 10 bases lay outside the gene matches. This CDR3 is built from 14 residues. Per germline, CDR1 SGHTA and CDR2 FQGNSA. The CDR3 DNA follows: TGTGCCAGCAGCATAACCGGGACAGGTTCCGGCTACACCTTC. Translation gives CASSITGTGSGYTF.

As to this clone: Other nucleotide sequences in the sample specify the same CDR3. J is TRBJ1-5 and V is TRBV19; D gene unclear. Germline V gene data show CDR1 as LNHDA and CDR2 as SQIVND (reference sequence). There are 13 residues in the CDR3. Trimming cost V 0 bases and J 5 bases, with 5 bases left between them. Here the CDR3 reads CASSIDRDQPQHF. Written as DNA, the CDR3 is TGTGCCAGTAGTATAGATAGGGATCAGCCCCAGCATTTT.